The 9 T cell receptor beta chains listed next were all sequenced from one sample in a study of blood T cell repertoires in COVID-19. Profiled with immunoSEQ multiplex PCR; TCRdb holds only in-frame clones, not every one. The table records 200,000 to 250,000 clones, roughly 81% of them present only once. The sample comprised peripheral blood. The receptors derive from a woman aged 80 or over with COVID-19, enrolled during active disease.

CDR3 residues: CASSPPWGGREQYF. CDR3 bases: TGTGCCAGCTCACCACCGTGGGGGGGCCGGGAGCAGTACTTC. V usage is TRBV18 and J usage is TRBJ2-7; maybe TRBD2 (7 bases). The CDR3 is made up of 14 amino acids. The V gene's germline CDR1 is KGHSH and CDR2 LQKENI. V lost 0 bases and J 7 bases, leaving 13 bases between the germline ends.

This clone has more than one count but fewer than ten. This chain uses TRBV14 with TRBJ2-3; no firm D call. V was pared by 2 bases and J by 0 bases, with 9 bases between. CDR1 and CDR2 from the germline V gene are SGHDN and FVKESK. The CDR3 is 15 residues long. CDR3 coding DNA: TGTGCCAGCAGCCAATTCTTGACTAGCACAGATACGCAGTATTTT. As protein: CASSQFLTSTDTQYF.

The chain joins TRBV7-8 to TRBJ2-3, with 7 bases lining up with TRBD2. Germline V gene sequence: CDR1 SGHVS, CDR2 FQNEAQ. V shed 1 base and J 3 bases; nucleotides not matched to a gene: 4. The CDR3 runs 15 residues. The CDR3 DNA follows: TGTGCCAGCAGCTTAGGGGGGGGAAGGACAGATACGCAGTATTTT. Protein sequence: CASSLGGGRTDTQYF.

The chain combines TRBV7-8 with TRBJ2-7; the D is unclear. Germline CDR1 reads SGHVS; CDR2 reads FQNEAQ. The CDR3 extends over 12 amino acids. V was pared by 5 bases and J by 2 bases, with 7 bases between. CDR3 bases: TGTGCCAGCAGCCTAATTCCCTACGAGCAGTACTTC. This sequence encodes CASSLIPYEQYF.

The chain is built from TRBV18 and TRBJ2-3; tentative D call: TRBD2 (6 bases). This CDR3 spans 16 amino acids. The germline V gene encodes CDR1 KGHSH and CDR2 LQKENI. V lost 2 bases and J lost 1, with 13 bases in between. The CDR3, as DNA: TGTGCCAGCTCACCAAAGGAGGGAGTGGGCACAGATACGCAGTATTTT. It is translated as CASSPKEGVGTDTQYF.

CDR3 DNA sequence: TGTGCCAGCAGTCCCCTAAAAACTGTCCCCGGGGACACCGGGGAGCTGTTTTTT. Protein product: CASSPLKTVPGDTGELFF. The chain links TRBV6-6 to TRBJ2-2; the D gene is possibly TRBD2 (5 bases). Germline CDR1 is MNHNY and CDR2 is SVGAGI (reference sequence). The CDR3 consists of 18 residues. Trimming pared 5 bases from V and 3 bases from J, leaving 22 bases between.

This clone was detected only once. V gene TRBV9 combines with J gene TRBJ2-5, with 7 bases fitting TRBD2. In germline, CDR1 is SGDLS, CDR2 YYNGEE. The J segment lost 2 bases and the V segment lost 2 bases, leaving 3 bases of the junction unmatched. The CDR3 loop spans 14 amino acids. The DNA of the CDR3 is TGTGCCAGCAGCGTCCCGGGGGGACAAGAGACCCAGTACTTC. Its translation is CASSVPGGQETQYF.

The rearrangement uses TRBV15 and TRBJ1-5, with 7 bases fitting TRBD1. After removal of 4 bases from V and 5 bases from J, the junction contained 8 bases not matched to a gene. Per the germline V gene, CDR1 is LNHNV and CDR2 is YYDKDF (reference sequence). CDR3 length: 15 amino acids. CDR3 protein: CATSITGEIYQPQHF. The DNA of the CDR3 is TGTGCCACCAGCATCACAGGGGAAATTTATCAGCCCCAGCATTTT.

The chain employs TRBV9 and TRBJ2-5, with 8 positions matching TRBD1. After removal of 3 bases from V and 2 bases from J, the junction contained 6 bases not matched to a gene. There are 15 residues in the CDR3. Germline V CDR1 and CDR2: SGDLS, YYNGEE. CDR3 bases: TGTGCCAGCAGCGCAAGATGGACAGGGCAAGAGACCCAGTACTTC. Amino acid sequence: CASSARWTGQETQYF.